Listed below are T cell receptor beta chains from one sample, sequenced in a study of OX40 agonist ivuxolimab in advanced cancers. Profiling relied on immunoSEQ multiplex PCR, and the TCRdb table lists in-frame clones only, not all of them. The repertoire holds around 110,000 clones, with less than 95% as singletons. Sequences were derived from CD4+ or CD8+ T cells sorted from blood, sampled in a trial of the OX40 agonist ivuxolimab. The receptor source for this set is an adult with an advanced solid tumor such as melanoma, head and neck, liver or kidney cancer. CDR3s include the opening cysteine and the closing phenylalanine or tryptophan. A D gene is named only where the DNA matches it firmly. For some rows the clone size is stated as once, few or many, or as a class when expanded; others skip it.

>-|TRBV5-5|TRBJ2-1|-|12
CASSLIDNEQFF
TGTGCCAGCAGCTTGATCGACAATGAGCAGTTCTTC
>once|TRBV7-8|TRBJ1-1|TRBD1|17
CASSGVGQGRRNTEAFF
TGTGCCAGCAGCGGAGTTGGACAGGGCCGGAGGAACACTGAAGCTTTCTTT
>-|TRBV28|TRBJ1-5|-|14
CASRPGTSNQPQHF
TGTGCCAGCAGGCCCGGGACATCGAATCAGCCCCAGCATTTT
>-|TRBV9|TRBJ2-1|-|15
CASSSRDFSYNEQFF
TGTGCCAGCAGCAGCCGGGACTTCTCCTACAATGAGCAGTTCTTC
>once|TRBV6-5|TRBJ1-5|-|15
CASNPDGYSNQPQHF
TGTGCCAGCAATCCGGACGGATATAGCAATCAGCCCCAGCATTTT
>-|TRBV7-2|TRBJ1-1|TRBD1|16
CASSQGGRGRDTEAFF
TGCGCCAGCAGCCAAGGAGGTAGGGGGCGCGACACTGAAGCTTTCTTT
>once|TRBV7-2|TRBJ2-7|-|15
CASSLSLTNTYEQYF
TGTGCCAGCAGCTTATCCCTGACAAATACCTACGAGCAGTACTTC
>-|TRBV15|TRBJ2-2|-|15
CATSRELTNTGELFF
TGTGCCACCAGCAGAGAGCTCACGAACACCGGGGAGCTGTTTTTT
>-|TRBV7-2|TRBJ2-3|-|15
CASSSGWGVTDTQYF
TGTGCCAGCAGTTCCGGTTGGGGAGTCACAGATACGCAGTATTTT
>-|TRBV9|TRBJ2-7|TRBD1|15
CASSVDGQGTYEQYF
TGTGCCAGCAGCGTAGACGGACAGGGGACCTACGAGCAGTACTTC
>-|TRBV28|TRBJ1-2|TRBD1|13
CASSLHTGGGYTF
TGTGCCAGCAGTTTACACACAGGGGGTGGCTACACCTTC
>few|TRBV5-1|TRBJ1-5|-|13
CASSLAAGQPQHF
TGCGCCAGCAGCTTGGCCGCGGGCCAGCCCCAGCATTTT
>-|TRBV19|TRBJ1-1|TRBD1|13
CASGQGLNKRAFF
TGTGCCAGTGGACAGGGCCTTAACAAGAGGGCCTTCTTT
>-|TRBV9|TRBJ1-2|-|12
CASWSGNYGYTF
TGTGCCTCTTGGTCGGGGAACTATGGCTACACCTTC
>-|TRBV11-2|TRBJ1-2|TRBD1|14
CASSLEQGSNSYTF
TGTGCCAGCAGCTTAGAACAGGGGAGTAACAGCTACACCTTC
>-|TRBV5-4|TRBJ2-3|TRBD1|14
CASMGQQSSDTQYF
TGTGCCAGCATGGGACAGCAATCATCGGATACGCAGTATTTT
>-|TRBV6-5|TRBJ2-7|TRBD2|14
CASTPGTTAYEQYF
TGTGCCAGCACCCCCGGGACTACCGCCTACGAGCAGTACTTC
>-|TRBV30|TRBJ1-1|-|14
CAWASSSLITEAFF
TGTGCCTGGGCCTCGTCGAGCCTGATCACTGAAGCTTTCTTT
>once|TRBV18|TRBJ2-5|-|14
CASSSGPQMETQYF
TGTGCCAGCTCATCAGGACCCCAGATGGAGACCCAGTACTTC